These T cell receptor beta chains were read from a single sample in a study of T cell responses to AZD1222 COVID-19 vaccine. Data came from immunoSEQ multiplex PCR; TCRdb stores just in-frame clones and leaves some out. The sample lists 90,000 to 120,000 clones, about 93% occurring once. The source material was peripheral blood, sampled on day 0 of AZD1222 vaccination. Every receptor here comes from an adult in good health. CDR3s include the opening cysteine and the closing phenylalanine or tryptophan. D genes are given only for firm matches. Clone size is stated in some rows and not others, as once, few, many or a class when expanded.

>17|TRBJ2-1|-|-|TRBV12-5
CASGLSPGTDSYNEQFF
TGTGCTAGTGGTTTGTCTCCCGGGACTGACTCCTACAATGAGCAGTTCTTC
>15|TRBJ1-1|-|-|TRBV4-1
CASSLTGLMNTEAFF
TGCGCCAGCAGCCTTACAGGACTCATGAACACTGAAGCTTTCTTT
>12|TRBJ2-7|-|-|TRBV28
CASSFIGNEQYF
TGTGCCAGCAGTTTTATAGGGAACGAGCAGTACTTC
>12|TRBJ2-3|-|-|TRBV7-9
CASIGLSDTQYF
TGTGCCAGCATAGGACTTTCAGATACGCAGTATTTT
>13|TRBJ1-2|-|TRBD1|TRBV27
CASKGTGSGGYTF
TGTGCCAGCAAGGGGACAGGTTCGGGCGGCTACACCTTC
>13|TRBJ2-7|-|-|TRBV5-1
CASSLAITYEQYF
TGCGCCAGCAGCTTAGCCATAACCTACGAGCAGTACTTC
>14|TRBJ2-5|-|-|TRBV4-1
CASSQGGLGETQYF
TGCGCCAGCAGCCAAGGCGGGCTAGGAGAGACCCAGTACTTC
>13|TRBJ1-1|-|-|TRBV5-5
CASSRGGRAEAFF
TGTGCCAGCAGCCGGGGGGGCAGGGCTGAAGCTTTCTTT
>13|TRBJ1-4|-|-|TRBV6-5
CASSYDARGKLFF
TGTGCCAGCAGTTACGACGCACGGGGAAAACTGTTTTTT
>14|TRBJ2-7|-|-|TRBV28
CASSRGGSSYEQYF
TGTGCCAGCAGTAGGGGCGGTAGTTCCTACGAGCAGTACTTC
>13|TRBJ2-5|-|-|TRBV25-1
CASSEQGGETQYF
TGTGCCAGCAGTGAACAGGGAGGTGAGACCCAGTACTTC
>14|TRBJ1-2|-|-|TRBV30
CAWSRVGLSYGYTF
TGTGCCTGGAGTCGCGTGGGACTGAGCTATGGCTACACCTTC
>13|TRBJ1-5|-|-|TRBV6-6
CASKGQINQPQHF
TGTGCCAGCAAAGGACAGATCAATCAGCCCCAGCATTTT
>12|TRBJ1-1|-|-|TRBV18
CASSNDRTTAFF
TGTGCCAGCTCTAACGATCGGACGACAGCTTTCTTT
>14|TRBJ2-2|few|-|TRBV6-2/TRBV6-3
CASSYSQETGELFF
TGTGCCAGCAGTTACTCTCAGGAAACCGGGGAGCTGTTTTTT
>15|TRBJ2-3|once|TRBD1|TRBV6-4
CASSEGDRATDTQYF
TGTGCCAGCAGTGAGGGGGACAGGGCCACAGATACGCAGTATTTT
>13|TRBJ1-3|-|-|TRBV5-1
CASSDFGLNTIYF
TGCGCCAGCAGTGATTTCGGATTAAACACCATATATTTT
>15|TRBJ1-2|-|-|TRBV2
CASSEFGSTNYGYTF
TGTGCCAGCAGTGAATTCGGCAGCACGAACTATGGCTACACCTTC
>13|TRBJ2-7|-|-|TRBV18
CASSPPSGVEQYF
TGTGCCAGCTCACCACCTTCAGGGGTCGAGCAGTACTTC
>13|TRBJ1-4|-|TRBD1|TRBV11-2
CASSLDRGGKLFF
TGTGCCAGCAGCTTGGACAGGGGAGGAAAACTGTTTTTT
>11|TRBJ2-7|-|-|TRBV6-5
CASSQLYEQYF
TGTGCCAGCAGCCAACTATACGAGCAGTACTTC
>15|TRBJ2-7|-|TRBD1|TRBV2
CASRRPTGERREQYF
TGTGCCAGCAGAAGACCCACAGGGGAGCGTCGGGAGCAGTACTTC
>16|TRBJ1-2|-|-|TRBV18
CASSSGDSRDYYGYTF
TGTGCCAGCTCATCGGGGGACTCCCGCGATTACTATGGCTACACCTTC
>16|TRBJ2-1|medium-sized|-|TRBV7-9
CASSHSSGQDYNEQFF
TGTGCCAGCAGCCATAGTAGCGGACAAGATTACAATGAGCAGTTCTTC
>13|TRBJ2-1|-|TRBD2|TRBV12-5
CASASSGRNEQFF
TGTGCTAGTGCGTCTAGCGGGAGGAATGAGCAGTTCTTC
>15|TRBJ2-3|-|-|TRBV6-5
CASSPQSASTDTQYF
TGTGCCAGCAGTCCTCAGTCGGCGAGCACAGATACGCAGTATTTT
>14|TRBJ1-1|-|-|TRBV6-5
CASSYSWDTTEAFF
TGTGCCAGCAGTTACTCGTGGGACACAACTGAAGCTTTCTTT
>13|TRBJ1-1|-|TRBD1|TRBV7-3
CASSQGQGRLAFF
TGTGCCAGCAGCCAGGGACAGGGGAGGTTAGCTTTCTTT
>16|TRBJ1-2|-|-|TRBV21-1
CASINLVAGGDYGYTF
TGTGCCAGCATTAACCTGGTGGCAGGGGGTGACTATGGCTACACCTTC
>14|TRBJ2-1|-|TRBD2|TRBV7-2
CASSASGTYNEQFF
TGTGCCAGCAGCGCTAGCGGAACGTACAATGAGCAGTTCTTC
>13|TRBJ2-3|-|-|TRBV2
CASMSGGPATQYF
TGTGCCAGCATGTCTGGGGGGCCGGCTACGCAGTATTTT
>15|TRBJ2-7|-|-|TRBV30
CAWSVIGGKAYEQYF
TGTGCCTGGAGTGTAATAGGGGGGAAGGCCTACGAGCAGTACTTC
>15|TRBJ1-2|-|-|TRBV5-1
CASSLGQGPNYGYTF
TGCGCCAGCAGCTTGGGGCAGGGCCCTAACTATGGCTACACCTTC
>14|TRBJ2-2|once|-|TRBV25-1
CASSRTRFTGELFF
TGTGCCAGCAGCCGAACCAGATTCACCGGGGAGCTGTTTTTT
>16|TRBJ2-7|-|TRBD2|TRBV7-6
CASSSSPSGSSYEQYF
TGTGCCAGCAGCTCCAGCCCCAGCGGGAGTAGTTACGAGCAGTACTTC
>16|TRBJ2-7|-|TRBD2|TRBV5-1
CASSPQASGSSYEQYF
TGCGCCAGCAGCCCTCAGGCTAGCGGGAGCTCCTACGAGCAGTACTTC
>11|TRBJ2-1|-|-|TRBV5-1
CASTVYNEQFF
TGCGCCAGCACCGTCTACAATGAGCAGTTCTTC
>17|TRBJ1-4|once|-|TRBV6-1
CASSEGIWGEANEKLFF
TGTGCCAGCAGTGAAGGGATCTGGGGGGAAGCTAATGAAAAACTGTTTTTT
>13|TRBJ2-7|-|-|TRBV2
CASNPRTVNEQYF
TGTGCCAGCAATCCGCGGACGGTCAACGAGCAGTACTTC
>16|TRBJ2-2|-|-|TRBV6-5
CASSYLLQGPTGELFF
TGTGCCAGCAGTTACCTCCTCCAGGGCCCCACCGGGGAGCTGTTTTTT
>15|TRBJ1-4|-|-|TRBV5-1
CASRKEGTTNEKLFF
TGCGCCAGCCGGAAGGAGGGGACAACTAATGAAAAACTGTTTTTT
>16|TRBJ2-1|-|TRBD2|TRBV3-1/TRBV3-2
CASSPYREGIYNEQFF
TGTGCCAGCAGCCCTTACCGGGAGGGAATCTACAATGAGCAGTTCTTC
>16|TRBJ2-5|-|TRBD1|TRBV5-1
CASSRHPGQGGETQYF
TGCGCCAGCAGCCGCCACCCGGGACAGGGTGGAGAGACCCAGTACTTC
>15|TRBJ2-1|few|-|TRBV6-4
CASREGAGGGGEQFF
TGTGCCAGCAGAGAAGGGGCAGGGGGGGGCGGTGAGCAGTTCTTC